A selection of T cell receptor beta chains follows, all from one sample in a study of CD8 T cells in Susac syndrome. TCRdb processed the immunoSEQ multiplex PCR reads anew with MiXCR; each CDR3 protein has one entry. The repertoire holds roughly 120,000 distinct CDR3 sequences, with 85% to 95% as singletons. Sample: CD8+ T cells from PBMCs. The receptors come from a human donor with multiple sclerosis. Both conserved end residues are part of each CDR3. The D gene is left open where the match is weak. The listing skips clone size in some rows; elsewhere it reads once, few, many or a size class.

>NA|NA|TRBJ1-5|TRBV3-1
TGTGCCAGCAGCCAAGAAACAGAAGAGCAGCCCCAGCATTTT
CASSQETEEQPQHF
>NA|NA|TRBJ2-1|TRBV11-2
TGTGCCAGCAGCTTGGGGCCAGAGCAGTTCTTC
CASSLGPEQFF
>NA|NA|TRBJ1-4|TRBV20-1
TGCAGTGCTAGAGATCCGGGCAGGGAACCAGCTAATGAAAAACTGTTTTTT
CSARDPGREPANEKLFF
>NA|TRBD2|TRBJ2-3|TRBV7-9
TGTGCCAGCAGCTTTCTAGCGGGAGATCTTACAGATACGCAGTATTTT
CASSFLAGDLTDTQYF
>NA|TRBD2|TRBJ2-7|TRBV20-1
TGCAGTGCTGACCCTAGCGGGGGGGCCTCCTACGAGCAGTACTTC
CSADPSGGASYEQYF
>NA|NA|TRBJ2-3|TRBV5-8
TGTGCCAGCAGCGAGGGACATTTTAGCACAGATACGCAGTATTTT
CASSEGHFSTDTQYF
>NA|TRBD1|TRBJ2-3|TRBV9
TGTGCCAGCAGCCCCCGGACAGGGCTCAGGGCAGATACGCAGTATTTT
CASSPRTGLRADTQYF
>NA|NA|TRBJ2-3|TRBV4-1
TGCGCCAGCAGCCAACGGGCTAGCGGCACAGATACGCAGTATTTT
CASSQRASGTDTQYF
>NA|NA|TRBJ1-3|TRBV30
TGTGCCTGGACCCCCGGCGGGGCCCCTCCTGGAAACACCATATATTTT
CAWTPGGAPPGNTIYF
>NA|TRBD1|TRBJ1-1|TRBV20-1
TGCAGTGCCCAGGGACAGACAAACACTGAAGCTTTCTTT
CSAQGQTNTEAFF
>once|NA|TRBJ2-6|TRBV4-1
TGCGCCAGCAGCCAAGTTGTGGGAGCTGGGGCCAACGTCCTGACTTTC
CASSQVVGAGANVLTF
>NA|NA|TRBJ2-7|TRBV29-1
TGCAGCGTTGAAGATCTCGCAGGCCTATCCTACGAGCAGTACTTC
CSVEDLAGLSYEQYF
>NA|TRBD2|TRBJ2-3|TRBV29-1
TGCAGCGTTGCCCGGACTAGCGAGAGCACAGATACGCAGTATTTT
CSVARTSESTDTQYF
>NA|TRBD1|TRBJ1-2|TRBV7-9
TGTGCCAGCAGCCCTCCGACAGGGCGCGGCTACACCTTC
CASSPPTGRGYTF
>medium-sized|NA|TRBJ1-5|TRBV5-6
TGTGCCAGCAGTTTGGGGGGTGGCAATCAGCCCCAGCATTTT
CASSLGGGNQPQHF